Listed here are 3 T cell receptor beta chains from one sample, sequenced in a study of blood T cell repertoires in COVID-19. The data were produced by immunoSEQ multiplex PCR, yet TCRdb's version contains in-frame clones alone and is incomplete. Of about 200,000 clones listed, 85% to 90% are singletons. What was sequenced was peripheral blood. These receptors all stem from an elderly man with acute or convalescent COVID-19.

This chain uses TRBV7-2 with TRBJ1-1; TRBD1 matches 7 bases. With 5 bases clipped from V and 4 bases from J, the junction kept 4 bases outside the gene matches. From germline, CDR1 is SGHTA and CDR2 FQGNSA. The length of the CDR3 is 13 residues. The CDR3 DNA reads as TGTGCCAGCAGCCTAGGGACAGTCACTGAAGCTTTCTTT. Its protein product is CASSLGTVTEAFF.

This chain joins TRBV2 and TRBJ2-7; D unclear. CDR3 length equals 12 residues. The V end was cut by 6 bases, the J end by 1 base, with 7 bases between. CDR1 is SNHLY, CDR2 FYNNEI, per germline. CDR3: CASRTESYEQYF. DNA for the CDR3: TGTGCCAGCAGGACGGAGTCCTACGAGCAGTACTTC.

This chain uses TRBV6-5 with TRBJ2-3; 9 nucleotides line up with TRBD1. The V gene's germline CDR1 is MNHEY and CDR2 SVGAGI. The length of the CDR3 is 14 residues. CDR3 region: CATRGTGSADTQYF. The CDR3 DNA is TGTGCTACTCGCGGGACAGGGAGCGCAGATACGCAGTATTTT.